This T cell receptor (beta chain) is drawn from a study of PD-1 blockade in classical Hodgkin lymphoma. The V gene end was trimmed by 1 base and the J gene end by 2 bases; junction bases not matched to a gene: 3. The germline gives CDR1 SGHAT, CDR2 FQNNGV. The CDR3 is 16 amino acids. Sequencing was performed with immunoSEQ multiplex PCR; in TCRdb, only in-frame clones are kept and a portion is missing. The table lists about 110,000 clones, about 88% of them singletons. With no exception, relapse followed autologous stem cell transplantation in all patients, and brentuximab vedotin exposure varied. This clone was detected only once.

This chain uses TRBV11-2 with TRBJ2-7, with 12 bases that match TRBD2. The source material was peripheral blood mononuclear cells (PBMCs), sampled before the second cycle of nivolumab. This receptor was obtained from a human donor with classical Hodgkin lymphoma. CDR3 sequence: CASSLGTSGTTYEQYF. The CDR3 DNA is TGTGCCAGCAGCTTAGGGACTAGCGGGACTACCTACGAGCAGTACTTC.